The subject of this entry is one T cell receptor beta chain. Only in-frame clones appear in the TCRdb table, and some are missing; sequencing was by immunoSEQ multiplex PCR. This sample has 90,000 to 95,000 clones, with just under 85% found just once. Germline V CDR1 and CDR2: SGHVS, FNYEAQ. The V gene end was trimmed by 3 bases and the J gene end by 5 bases; junction bases not matched to a gene: 8. The CDR3 covers 15 residues. This sample is drawn from a study of control samples from healthy donors and cancer patients. The specimen sequenced was blood. The sequence was obtained from a man younger than 40 in good health. The chain couples TRBV7-6 to TRBJ1-2, with 8 bases matching TRBD1. The CDR3 DNA is TGTGCCAGCAGCTTGCAGACAGGGGCAATGTATGGCTACACCTTC. Protein: CASSLQTGAMYGYTF.